The present T cell receptor beta chain was sequenced within a study of beta chain features in type 1 diabetes (dated by TCRdb to the late 2010s). Regarding the study in general: Patients and healthy donors did not differ in mean age, gender distribution, total cell number or subset yield. Whereas all 28 donors provided naive and central memory subsets, regulatory and stem cell-like memory subsets were isolated from just 8 patients and roughly 8 healthy donors. The study compared the TCRB repertoires of sorted circulating CD4+ T cell subsets in recently diagnosed type 1 diabetes patients with those in matched healthy donors. A total of just under 110,000,000 sorted cells were examined across all samples, and RNA yield correlated strongly with the number of cells per subset.

CDR1 and CDR2 were assigned from the germline V gene as MGHDK and SYGVNS. Its CDR3 holds 15 amino acids, cysteine through phenylalanine. Solely the CDR3 DNA is kept, with 45 bases framed from the first base. V was cut back by 8 bases and J by 0 bases, leaving a gap of 13 bases between them. The entire amount of isolated RNA was reverse transcribed using the High Capacity cDNA Reverse Transcription Kit, so the sequenced TCRB transcripts were expressed ones. Naive, central memory and regulatory T cell samples underwent deep immunoSEQ sequencing, averaging about 3.57 million total reads per sample. Sorted cells were lysed in RLT buffer, and RNA was extracted using DNase-treated RNeasy Micro or Mini kits according to cell number. To prevent cross-contamination, every cell subset was processed on its own, while patient and healthy donor samples were processed together. The immunoSEQ multiplex PCR was used to amplify TCRB sequences from cDNA, yielding 87-bp fragments that span the CDR3 region. Sequencing of the amplicons was performed on the Illumina HiSeq platform. The authors' pipeline ran thus. Synthetic template baselines were used to correct PCR bias computationally, reads within Hamming distance 2 were collapsed, and singletons that could not be merged were discarded. Reads were aligned to IMGT to assign V, D and J genes, CDR3 length, and insertions or deletions at six rearrangement sites. Within each subset, clonotype counts were normalized to sorted cell number, and only after that were true diversity and Gini coefficients computed with the tcR R package. The overlap coefficient, calculated on TCRB nucleotide sequences, was used to measure repertoire sharing. TCRdb limited this immuneACCESS table to in-frame rearrangements with V and J called. A share of clones is missing; checked studies link under half to unresolved V genes, and the rest is unexplained. V and J calls and clone size come straight from that table; D and trimming were deduced from the DNA. The sample profile shows some 270,000 clones; roughly 8% of them were found once. The top ten constitute about 0.93% of the sample.

Results and caveats for the whole study, not just this receptor: Shorter templates might be favored by PCR, yet because patient and control samples were amplified and corrected together, any such skew would affect both groups equally. In all four CD4+ subsets, TCRB CDR3 length was moderately but significantly shorter in type 1 diabetes patients. Naive, central memory and regulatory TCRB repertoires appeared more similar among patients than among healthy donors. At VDJ recombination sites, patients with type 1 diabetes made fewer insertions and deleted more nucleotides, a pattern implying thymic rearrangement abnormalities. Because cDNA was sequenced instead of genomic DNA, activated cells with high expression could be over-represented, although the groups did not differ in activation or CD3 levels. Only small numbers of individuals were included in the HLA sub-analyses, which left unresolved whether HLA type had any influence on TCRB rearrangement.

This clone was observed a handful of times. The antigen this receptor binds is unknown. Base qualities are not at hand, and no much larger clone is one base apart. Each donor gave one peripheral blood draw, averaging about 100 mL, which was collected into heparinised tubes. A BD FACSAria II was used to sort naive, central memory, regulatory and stem cell-like memory CD4+ T cells with a panel that included CD45RO, CCR7, CD25, CD127, CD95 and CD27. Purity was above 95% for every sorted population. PBMCs were isolated immediately by Lymphoprep density gradient centrifugation and stained directly without culture. To minimize batch effects, samples were stained and sorted in pairs, one healthy donor with one patient per experiment.

Sequenced input: central memory CD4+ T cells from blood. The chain uses TRBV25-1 and TRBJ2-2; the D gene is possibly TRBD1, with 6 bases matching. The sequence came from a woman aged 18 to 35 in good health. The base sequence is TGTGCCAGCGACGCCGGGACAACGAACACCGGGGAGCTGTTTTTT. The encoded protein is CASDAGTTNTGELFF. The full variable domain, with segments outside the CDR3 supplied by the reference TRBV25-1 and TRBJ2-2 proteins, appears as EADIYQTPRYLVIGTGKKITLECSQTMGHDKMYWYQQDPGMELHLIHYSYGVNSTEKGDLSSESTVSRIRTEHFPLTLESARPSHTSQYLCASDAGTTNTGELFFGEGSRLTVL.